This is a list of T cell receptor beta chains from one sample in a study of spatial heterogeneity in lung cancer. TCRdb called the 5' RACE reads again in MiXCR, with one record for every CDR3 protein. The sample contains some 21,000 distinct CDR3 sequences, 2.5% to 4% of which appear only once. The sequences come from PBMCs, collected at surgery. The receptors here all came from a female donor with early-stage non-small cell lung cancer. CDR3s include the opening cysteine and the closing phenylalanine or tryptophan. A D gene is named only where the DNA matches it firmly. For some rows the clone size is stated as once, few or many, or as a class when expanded; others skip it.

J,V,D,size,CDR3,DNA
TRBJ2-1,TRBV4-1,TRBD2,many,CASSPLAGDSNEQFF,TGCGCCAGCAGCCCTCTAGCGGGAGATTCCAATGAGCAGTTCTTC
TRBJ2-1,TRBV7-9,TRBD2,many,CASSLPRPGGLGNEQFF,TGTGCCAGCAGCTTACCCCGCCCGGGGGGGTTAGGCAATGAGCAGTTCTTC
TRBJ2-3,TRBV27,-,many,CASRDRAGGADTQYF,TGTGCCAGCAGAGACAGGGCGGGAGGTGCAGATACGCAGTATTTT
TRBJ2-3,TRBV5-1,-,many,CASSSGVTDTQYF,TGCGCCAGCAGCTCGGGGGTCACAGATACGCAGTATTTT
TRBJ1-1,TRBV12-3/TRBV12-4,-,few,CASSFAGGGTEAFF,TGTGCCAGCAGCTTCGCGGGCGGGGGCACTGAAGCTTTCTTT
TRBJ2-3,TRBV20-1,-,many,CSARSPFEVGTDTQYF,TGCAGTGCTAGAAGCCCCTTTGAGGTGGGGACAGATACGCAGTATTTT
TRBJ2-1,TRBV9,-,many,CASSVEGGYNEQFF,TGTGCCAGCAGCGTAGAGGGGGGTTACAATGAGCAGTTCTTC
TRBJ2-1,TRBV9,-,many,CASSLGSGYNEQFF,TGTGCCAGCAGCCTCGGTAGTGGATACAATGAGCAGTTCTTC
TRBJ1-2,TRBV19,-,many,CASSIESGLYGYTF,TGTGCCAGTAGTATAGAATCCGGGCTCTATGGCTACACCTTC
TRBJ2-3,TRBV20-1,TRBD2,many,CSADPGLLYTDTQYF,TGCAGTGCTGACCCGGGACTACTCTACACAGATACGCAGTATTTT
TRBJ2-5,TRBV14,TRBD2,many,CASSQDGEGPSPYQETQYF,TGTGCCAGCAGCCAAGATGGGGAGGGTCCTAGCCCGTACCAAGAGACCCAGTACTTC
TRBJ2-7,TRBV13,TRBD2,-,CASSLEPSGGYEQYF,TGTGCCAGCAGCTTAGAGCCTAGCGGGGGCTACGAGCAGTACTTC
TRBJ1-5,TRBV2,TRBD1,-,CASSGQGARQPQHF,TGTGCCAGCAGTGGACAGGGGGCCAGGCAGCCCCAGCATTTT
TRBJ2-3,TRBV5-1,-,few,CASSLGVTLTDTQYF,TGCGCCAGCAGCTTGGGGGTGACTCTCACAGATACGCAGTATTTT
TRBJ2-1,TRBV5-1,TRBD1,many,CASSSGTGVGEQFF,TGCGCCAGCAGCTCGGGGACAGGGGTCGGGGAGCAGTTCTTC
TRBJ2-7,TRBV20-1,TRBD1,many,CSANNIGQARHEQYF,TGCAGTGCTAACAATATCGGACAGGCCCGCCACGAGCAGTACTTC
TRBJ2-1,TRBV7-9,-,many,CASSLTPLASGSYNEQFF,TGTGCCAGCAGCTTAACCCCTCTAGCGTCCGGCTCCTACAATGAGCAGTTCTTC
TRBJ2-1,TRBV9,TRBD2,many,CASSVGSGRAKYNEQFF,TGTGCCAGCAGCGTAGGTAGCGGGAGGGCCAAATACAATGAGCAGTTCTTC
TRBJ2-7,TRBV5-6,TRBD2,-,CASSFGLATLGEQYF,TGTGCCAGCAGCTTCGGACTAGCTACCCTCGGCGAGCAGTACTTC
TRBJ1-5,TRBV19,-,many,CASSISRGNQPQHF,TGTGCCAGTAGTATCTCCAGGGGCAATCAGCCCCAGCATTTT
TRBJ1-2,TRBV19,TRBD1,-,CASTRPGTAYGYTF,TGTGCCAGTACCAGACCCGGGACAGCCTATGGCTACACCTTC
TRBJ2-1,TRBV20-1,-,-,CSAPATEISYNEQFF,TGCAGTGCTCCCGCGACGGAAATATCCTACAATGAGCAGTTCTTC
TRBJ2-5,TRBV18,TRBD1,many,CASSRDRQETQYF,TGTGCCAGCTCGCGGGACAGGCAAGAGACCCAGTACTTC
TRBJ1-1,TRBV28,-,many,CASSAGTQQPYVAFF,TGTGCCAGCAGTGCTGGGACCCAGCAACCGTATGTGGCTTTCTTT
TRBJ2-1,TRBV20-1,-,many,CSARVLDEYNEQFF,TGCAGTGCTAGAGTTCTAGATGAGTACAATGAGCAGTTCTTC
TRBJ2-3,TRBV7-9,-,many,CASSNGPRDTQYF,TGTGCCAGCAGCAACGGACCACGGGATACGCAGTATTTT
TRBJ2-7,TRBV24-1,TRBD1,-,CATSDPDRGPYEQYF,TGTGCCACCAGTGACCCGGACAGGGGGCCGTACGAGCAGTACTTC
TRBJ2-1,TRBV6-2/TRBV6-3,TRBD1,many,CASSYAAGQGYNEQFF,TGTGCCAGCAGTTACGCTGCGGGACAGGGCTACAATGAGCAGTTCTTC
TRBJ1-1,TRBV25-1,-,many,CASRPSLGGLKDGTEAFF,TGTGCCAGCAGGCCCAGCTTGGGGGGACTTAAGGATGGAACTGAAGCTTTCTTT
TRBJ2-7,TRBV19,-,many,CASSLRLESYEQYF,TGTGCCAGTAGCCTTCGACTAGAATCCTACGAGCAGTACTTC
TRBJ1-4,TRBV2,-,many,CASSEEGREKLFF,TGTGCCAGCAGTGAGGAGGGAAGGGAAAAACTGTTTTTT
TRBJ2-2,TRBV15,-,many,CATSRRGRELFF,TGTGCCACCAGCAGGAGGGGACGGGAGCTGTTTTTT